This section outlines one T cell receptor beta chain sequence together with its context. Its antigen specificity is not known. No base quality information exists; no much larger clone differs at one position. The donors belonged to the validation cohort of roughly 120 subjects, which was separate from the roughly 670-subject first cohort. The sample belongs to a study of cytomegalovirus exposure and HLA in healthy donors (dated by TCRdb to about 2017). As for the study more broadly: A later analysis indicated that the 95 to 150 validation repertoires were generated on the platform also employed for the approximately 700 repertoires of the first cohort. The study aimed to test whether cataloging public T cell receptors could reveal signatures of past pathogen exposure. To predict cytomegalovirus infection status, the study combined high-throughput TCR immunosequencing, statistical association of individual TCRs with disease status, and machine learning. In addition to the first cohort of 666 subjects, a separate validation cohort of some 120 different subjects was used.

Beyond this particular receptor, the publication reports: In a later analysis, TCRs clustered in the first cohort were found to also tend to co-occur in the 120 validation repertoires, with about 94% of cluster scores above 0. Most TCR sequences were seen in very few donors, while some public TCRs were found in many individuals. According to the authors, the approach could potentially be generalized to other disease states and immunological phenotypes. A total of 164 TCR beta chains were listed by the study as associated with cytomegalovirus. The classifier was reported to diagnose cytomegalovirus status with high specificity and sensitivity in both the original and validation cohorts. In vitro tests confirmed that a few of the cytomegalovirus-associated TCR beta chains recognize cytomegalovirus antigens. The validation cohort had no HLA typing available for a later analysis, so co-occurrence within that cohort was assessed over all 120 or so repertoires.

The library came from the immunoSEQ multiplex PCR assay. Processing in the source paper ran as follows. A statistical classification framework was built to diagnose cytomegalovirus status from the catalog of TCR beta chain sequences. Entries here come from immuneACCESS through TCRdb and include only in-frame sequences with V and J called. Some clones fail to appear in such tables; in the studies checked, an unresolved V gene covers under half of the shortfall, and the cause of the remainder is unknown. The V and J calls and clone size are taken from that table; D and trimming were inferred from the DNA. Present in this sample are approximately 98,000 clones, around 85% of which were seen just once. Approximately 3% of the sample belongs to the ten largest clones. Sequencing was done on a sample of PBMCs. The receptor's source is a woman aged 18-29 years in good health and CMV-seronegative.

The CDR3 region has the sequence CASSSGDLTYEQYF. The DNA sequence reads TGTGCCAGCAGTTCAGGGGACCTAACCTACGAGCAGTACTTC. The V and J segments used are TRBV28 and TRBJ2-7, with TRBD1 tentatively as D gene (6 bases match). The germline V gene gives CDR1 as MDHEN and CDR2 as SYDVKM. The CDR3 numbers 14 residues from cysteine through phenylalanine. The read is trimmed to its CDR3 DNA, 42 bases read in frame from base 1. V is pared back by 4 bases and J by 2 bases, with 12 bases lying between the germline termini.